This T cell receptor beta chain emerged from a study of cytomegalovirus exposure and HLA in healthy donors (dated by TCRdb to between 2016 and 2019). In terms of the full investigation: According to a later analysis, the roughly 130 validation repertoires were produced on the same platform as the roughly 720 repertoires of the first cohort. High-throughput TCR immunosequencing, statistical association of individual TCRs with disease status, and machine learning were combined to predict cytomegalovirus infection status. The study aimed to test whether cataloging public T cell receptors could reveal signatures of past pathogen exposure. In addition to the first cohort of 666 subjects, a separate validation cohort of 120 different subjects was used. Points the paper makes about the study in general: A few of the identified cytomegalovirus-associated TCR beta chains were confirmed in vitro to be specific for cytomegalovirus antigens. The validation cohort had no HLA typing available for a later analysis, so co-occurrence within that cohort was assessed over all 130 or so repertoires. Most TCR sequences were observed very rarely across donors, whereas some public TCRs were present in many individuals. The classifier was reported to diagnose cytomegalovirus status with high specificity and sensitivity in both the original and validation cohorts. Of the cluster scores, roughly 93% were above 0 in a later analysis, which found that TCRs clustered in the first cohort also tended to co-occur in the approximately 110 validation repertoires. A total of fewer than 200 TCR beta chains were listed by the study as associated with cytomegalovirus. The authors suggested that the approach could potentially be extended to other disease states and immunological phenotypes.

The CDR3 has 11 amino acids, counting the end cysteine and phenylalanine. The entry retains the CDR3 DNA only, 33 bases that are in frame from base 1. Via the germline V gene (reference sequence), CDR1 is GTSNPN and CDR2 SVGIG. V loses 4 bases, J loses 5 bases, and the germline ends lie 8 bases apart. Libraries came from the immunoSEQ multiplex PCR assay. The study's processing was this. A statistical classification framework was developed to diagnose cytomegalovirus status using the catalog of TCR beta chain sequences. What TCRdb holds here is the immuneACCESS table cut down to in-frame rearrangements. Part of the clones is not present; checked against another copy, under half of the missing clones reflect an unresolved V gene, and the others are unexplained. V, J and clone size are those of that table, while D and trimming were read from the DNA. This sample holds some 130,000 clones; approximately 90% were observed only once. The leading ten clones occupy around 6% of the sample.

The donors were included in the validation cohort of 130 or so subjects, a group kept apart from the roughly 670-subject first cohort. Details on this clone: The antigen this receptor binds is unknown. No per-base quality is available; no much larger clone lies one base away.

This clonotype was sampled from a woman younger than 30 in good health and CMV-seropositive. Sequenced material: PBMCs. This sequence uses TRBV30 and TRBJ1-1, with a weak D call of TRBD1 (6 bases match). The DNA reads TGTGCCTGGAACAGGGCGACTGAAGCTTTCTTT. This gives the protein CAWNRATEAFF.